This T cell receptor beta chain was documented in a study of preoperative IRX-2 immunotherapy in early breast cancer. Germline V gene sequence: CDR1 SGHDN, CDR2 FVKESK. The junction had 3 bases not matched to a gene; V was cut back by 1 base and J by 4 bases. The CDR3 contains 15 residues. Treatment specified: preoperative locoregional IRX-2 cytokine immunotherapy. This phase Ib study tested locoregional IRX-2 cytokine immunotherapy given before surgery. The assay was immunoSEQ multiplex PCR, and TCRdb's table has in-frame clones only and misses some. This sample has some 1,000 clones, with roughly 74% found just once.

The chain joins TRBV14 to TRBJ1-4, with 7 bases aligning to TRBD1. This sequence was found in a human donor with breast cancer. Specimen: tumor tissue, collected before IRX-2 immunotherapy. The CDR3 DNA reads as TGTGCCAGCAGCCAAGGGGACAGCCGTAATGAAAAACTGTTTTTT. Protein: CASSQGDSRNEKLFF.